This TCR beta chain was found in a study of siplizumab effects on memory and regulatory T cells. V was pared by 3 bases and J by 5 bases, with 7 bases of the junction left unmatched. Per germline, CDR1 SGHRS and CDR2 YFSETQ. The CDR3 extends over 15 amino acids. On this clone: Its antigen is as yet unknown.

Some clones are missing from TCRdb's copy, which holds only in-frame ones; the method was immunoSEQ multiplex PCR. The sample records about 120,000 clones, 80% to 95% being singletons. Study observations and caveats: Proliferating siplizumab-culture Tregs lacked confirmation of suppressive function. Roughly 75-96% of proliferating clones (CD4+ or CD8+) could not be assigned a naive or memory phenotype.

This TCR was sampled from a human donor in good health. V is TRBV5-1 and J is TRBJ2-5, with 10 positions matching TRBD1. Material: non-Treg CD4+ T cells sorted from blood. CDR3 nucleotide sequence: TGCGCCAGCAGCTCCGGGACAGGGGTTTGGGAGACCCAGTACTTC. It codes for CASSSGTGVWETQYF. The entire variable domain, with the rest obtained from reference TRBV5-1 and TRBJ2-5, is as follows: KAGVTQTPRYLIKTRGQQVTLSCSPISGHRSVSWYQQTPGQGLQFLFEYFSETQRNKGNFPGRFSGRQFSNSRSEMNVSTLELGDSALYLCASSSGTGVWETQYFGPGTRLLVL.